Listed below are T cell receptor beta chains from one sample, sequenced in a study of identical twins. TCRdb re-called the 5' RACE reads through MiXCR, storing one row per CDR3 protein. Here the sample spans around 280,000 distinct CDR3 sequences, 8% to 9% being singletons. Separately, the same data were catalogued under a study of yellow fever vaccine responses in identical twins.

The specimen was memory (CD45RO+) T cells sorted from blood. These receptors were obtained from a woman aged 18-29 years in good health. The CDR3 runs from the conserved cysteine through the conserved F or W. A D gene is named only where the DNA matches it firmly. Rows give clone size only sometimes, using once, few, many, or a class for an expanded clone.

CDR3 length	D gene	V gene	clone size	J gene	CDR3 protein	CDR3 DNA
13	.	TRBV10-3	many	TRBJ2-5	CARPRAIQETQYF	TGTGCCCGACCCCGGGCCATCCAAGAGACCCAGTACTTC
15	.	TRBV18	.	TRBJ2-7	CASSPPQGRLQEQYF	TGTGCCAGCTCACCACCCCAGGGCCGTCTGCAGGAGCAGTACTTC
16	.	TRBV5-5	few	TRBJ2-2	CASSLSPRVNTGELFF	TGTGCCAGCAGCTTGTCTCCAAGGGTTAATACCGGGGAGCTGTTTTTT
13	.	TRBV12-3/TRBV12-4	few	TRBJ2-7	CASSFQGRNEQYF	TGTGCCAGCAGTTTTCAGGGAAGGAACGAGCAGTACTTC
15	.	TRBV5-8	few	TRBJ1-1	CASSLVGGRDTEAFF	TGTGCCAGCAGCTTGGTGGGGGGCAGGGACACTGAAGCTTTCTTT
20	.	TRBV18	many	TRBJ2-6	CASSPKLIGTTLSGANVLTF	TGTGCCAGCTCACCCAAACTTATCGGGACAACTCTCTCTGGGGCCAACGTCCTGACTTTC
15	.	TRBV28	.	TRBJ1-4	CASSRPDRQLMRLFF	TGTGCCAGCAGCCGCCCGGACAGACAACTCATGAGACTGTTTTTT
19	TRBD1	TRBV24-1	few	TRBJ2-1	CATGAGGTGNSISYNEQFF	TGTGCCACCGGAGCCGGGGGGACAGGGAACTCAATATCTTACAATGAGCAGTTCTTC
17	.	TRBV11-2	.	TRBJ2-1	CASSPYQGGDLVDEQFF	TGTGCCAGCAGCCCGTACCAGGGGGGGGATTTGGTGGATGAGCAGTTCTTC
11	.	TRBV6-6	many	TRBJ2-5	CASSHLETQYF	TGTGCCAGCAGCCATCTGGAGACCCAGTACTTC
14	.	TRBV19	.	TRBJ2-5	CASSRGRLYETQYF	TGTGCCAGTAGTAGGGGTAGGCTATACGAGACCCAGTACTTC
17	.	TRBV5-1	many	TRBJ2-1	CASSLDGHKSSYNEQFF	TGCGCCAGCAGCTTGGATGGTCACAAGAGCTCCTACAATGAGCAGTTCTTC
15	TRBD1	TRBV5-1	many	TRBJ2-5	CASSGQGIVQETQYF	TGCGCCAGCAGTGGACAGGGGATTGTGCAAGAGACCCAGTACTTC
15	.	TRBV10-2	few	TRBJ2-5	CASSWGWRPQETQYF	TGCGCCAGCAGTTGGGGGTGGCGACCCCAAGAGACCCAGTACTTC
14	.	TRBV9	.	TRBJ2-7	CASSPRGSSYEQYF	TGTGCCAGCAGCCCAAGAGGCAGCTCCTACGAGCAGTACTTC
15	.	TRBV6-5	many	TRBJ2-2	CASSYSNRGTGELFF	TGTGCCAGCAGTTACTCGAACCGGGGCACCGGGGAGCTGTTTTTT
15	TRBD2	TRBV6-1	few	TRBJ2-3	CASTGGGLATDTQYF	TGTGCCAGCACGGGCGGGGGACTAGCAACAGATACGCAGTATTTT
17	TRBD2	TRBV6-1	few	TRBJ2-7	CASSEAASGRASYEQYF	TGTGCCAGCAGTGAAGCGGCTAGCGGGAGGGCCTCGTACGAGCAGTACTTC
16	.	TRBV25-1	many	TRBJ2-1	CASSERSESSYNEQFF	TGTGCCAGCAGTGAACGTAGCGAGAGCTCCTACAATGAGCAGTTCTTC
16	TRBD2	TRBV9	few	TRBJ2-3	CASSDIAGGGTDTQYF	TGTGCCAGCAGCGACATAGCGGGGGGCGGCACAGATACGCAGTATTTT
16	TRBD1	TRBV11-2	.	TRBJ2-5	CASSLGGTGGQETQYF	TGTGCCAGCAGCTTAGGTGGGACAGGGGGACAAGAGACCCAGTACTTC
14	TRBD1	TRBV10-3	few	TRBJ1-3	CAISGTGKGNTIYF	TGTGCCATATCCGGGACAGGGAAAGGAAACACCATATATTTT
14	TRBD1	TRBV11-2	.	TRBJ2-7	CASSSDRVTYEQYF	TGTGCCAGCAGCTCGGACAGGGTTACCTACGAGCAGTACTTC
19	TRBD1	TRBV5-1	.	TRBJ1-2	CASSLGRRTGEIANYGYTF	TGCGCCAGCAGCTTGGGGAGGAGGACAGGGGAAATAGCTAACTATGGCTACACCTTC
12	.	TRBV15	.	TRBJ2-5	CATSRGGETQYF	TGTGCCACCAGCAGAGGGGGAGAGACCCAGTACTTC
15	TRBD2	TRBV20-1	many	TRBJ2-2	CSASFGGRDAGELFF	TGCAGTGCTAGTTTTGGCGGGAGGGACGCCGGGGAGCTGTTTTTT
16	TRBD1	TRBV12-3/TRBV12-4	many	TRBJ2-2	CASFSLQGARAGELFF	TGTGCCAGCTTTTCCCTTCAGGGGGCTCGGGCCGGGGAGCTGTTTTTT
15	TRBD1	TRBV30	.	TRBJ2-3	CAWSVRGRSTDTQYF	TGTGCCTGGAGTGTAAGGGGGCGCAGCACAGATACGCAGTATTTT